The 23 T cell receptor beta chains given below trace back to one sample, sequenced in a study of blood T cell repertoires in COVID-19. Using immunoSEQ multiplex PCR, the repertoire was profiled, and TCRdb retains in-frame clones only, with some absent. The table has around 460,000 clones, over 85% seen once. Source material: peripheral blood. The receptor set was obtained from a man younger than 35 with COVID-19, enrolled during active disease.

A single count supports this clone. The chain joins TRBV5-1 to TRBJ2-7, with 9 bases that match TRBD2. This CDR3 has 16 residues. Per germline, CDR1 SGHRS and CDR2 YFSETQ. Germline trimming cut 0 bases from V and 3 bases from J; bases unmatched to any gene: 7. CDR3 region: CASSLGASGNFYEQYF. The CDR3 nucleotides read TGCGCCAGCAGCTTGGGGGCTAGCGGGAACTTCTACGAGCAGTACTTC.

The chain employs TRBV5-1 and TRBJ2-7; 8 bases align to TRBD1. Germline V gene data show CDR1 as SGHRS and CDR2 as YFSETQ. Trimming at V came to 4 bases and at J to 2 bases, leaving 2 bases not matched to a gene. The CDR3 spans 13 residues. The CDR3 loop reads CASSRQGTYEQYF. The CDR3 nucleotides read TGCGCCAGCAGCAGACAGGGGACCTACGAGCAGTACTTC.

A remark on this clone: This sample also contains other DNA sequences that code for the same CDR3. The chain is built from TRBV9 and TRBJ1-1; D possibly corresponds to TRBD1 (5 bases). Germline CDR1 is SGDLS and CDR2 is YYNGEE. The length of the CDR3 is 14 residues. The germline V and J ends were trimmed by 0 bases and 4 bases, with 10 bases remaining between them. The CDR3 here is CASSVGGRGTEAFF. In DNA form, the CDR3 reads TGTGCCAGCAGCGTAGGGGGGAGGGGCACTGAAGCTTTCTTT. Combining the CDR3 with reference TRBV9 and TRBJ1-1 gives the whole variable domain DSGVTQTPKHLITATGQRVTLRCSPRSGDLSVYWYQQSLDQGLQFLIQYYNGEERAKGNILERFSAQQFPDLHSELNLSSLELGDSALYFCASSVGGRGTEAFFGQGTRLTVV.

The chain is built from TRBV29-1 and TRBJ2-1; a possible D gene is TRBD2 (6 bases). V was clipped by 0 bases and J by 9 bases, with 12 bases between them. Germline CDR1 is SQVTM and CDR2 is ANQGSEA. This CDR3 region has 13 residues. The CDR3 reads CSVEDPLATEQFF. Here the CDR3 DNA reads TGCAGCGTTGAAGATCCGCTAGCGACTGAGCAGTTCTTC.

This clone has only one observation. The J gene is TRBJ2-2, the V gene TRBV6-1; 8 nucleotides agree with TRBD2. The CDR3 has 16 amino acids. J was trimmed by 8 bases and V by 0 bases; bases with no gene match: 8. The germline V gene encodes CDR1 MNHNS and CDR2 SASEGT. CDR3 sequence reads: CASSEAGPGGPGELFF. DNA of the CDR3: TGTGCCAGCAGTGAAGCAGGTCCGGGGGGGCCAGGGGAGCTGTTTTTT.

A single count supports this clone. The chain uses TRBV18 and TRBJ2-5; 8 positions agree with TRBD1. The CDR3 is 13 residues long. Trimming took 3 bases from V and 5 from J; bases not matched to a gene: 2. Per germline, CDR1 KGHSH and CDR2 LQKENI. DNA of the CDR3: TGTGCCAGCTCACCTCGGACAGGGGAGACCCAGTACTTC. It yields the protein CASSPRTGETQYF. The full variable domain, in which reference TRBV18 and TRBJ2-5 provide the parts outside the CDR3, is NAGVMQNPRHLVRRRGQEARLRCSPMKGHSHVYWYRQLPEEGLKFMVYLQKENIIDESGMPKERFSAEFPKEGPSILRIQQVVRGDSAAYFCASSPRTGETQYFGPGTRLLVL.

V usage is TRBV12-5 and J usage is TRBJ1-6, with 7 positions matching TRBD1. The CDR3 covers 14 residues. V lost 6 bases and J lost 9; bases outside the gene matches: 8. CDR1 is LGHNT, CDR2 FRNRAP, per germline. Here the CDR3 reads CASGMTGFSSPLHF. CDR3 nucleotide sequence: TGTGCTAGTGGGATGACAGGGTTTAGTTCACCCCTCCACTTT.

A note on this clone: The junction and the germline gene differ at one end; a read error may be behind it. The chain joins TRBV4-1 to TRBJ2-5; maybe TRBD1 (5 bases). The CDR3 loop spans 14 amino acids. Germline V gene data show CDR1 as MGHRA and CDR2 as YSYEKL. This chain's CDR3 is CASSQDETASTSDF. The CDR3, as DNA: TGCGCCAGCAGCCAAGATGAGACAGCCTCCACCAGCGACTTC.

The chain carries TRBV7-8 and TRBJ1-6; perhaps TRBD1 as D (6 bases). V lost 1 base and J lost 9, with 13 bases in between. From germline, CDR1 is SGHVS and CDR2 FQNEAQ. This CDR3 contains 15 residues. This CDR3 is CASSLELQGSSPLHF. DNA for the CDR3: TGTGCCAGCAGCTTAGAGCTCCAGGGGTCTTCACCCCTCCACTTT.

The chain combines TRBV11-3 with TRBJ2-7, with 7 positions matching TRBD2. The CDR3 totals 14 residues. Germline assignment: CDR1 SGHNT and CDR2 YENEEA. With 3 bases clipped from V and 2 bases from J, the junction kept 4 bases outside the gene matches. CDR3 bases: TGTGCCAGCAGCTTCGGCGGGAGCGCCTACGAGCAGTACTTC. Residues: CASSFGGSAYEQYF.

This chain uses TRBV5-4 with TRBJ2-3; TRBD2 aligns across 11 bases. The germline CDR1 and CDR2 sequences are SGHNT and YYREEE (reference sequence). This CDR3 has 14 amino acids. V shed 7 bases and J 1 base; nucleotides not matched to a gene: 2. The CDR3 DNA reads TGTGCCAGCCAGACTAGCGGGGGCACAGATACGCAGTATTTT. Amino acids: CASQTSGGTDTQYF.

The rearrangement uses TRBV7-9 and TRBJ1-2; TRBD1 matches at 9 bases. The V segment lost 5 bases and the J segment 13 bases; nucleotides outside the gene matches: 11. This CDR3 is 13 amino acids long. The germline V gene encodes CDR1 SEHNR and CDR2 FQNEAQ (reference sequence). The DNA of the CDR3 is TGTGCCAGCAGCCAGGGGACAGGGAAGGATCCCACCTTC. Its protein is CASSQGTGKDPTF.

The CDR3 bases are TGTGCCAGCAGCCAAGACCCTGCCAGGGCCGAGCGGGGGCAAACCTACGAGCAGTACTTC. This translates into CASSQDPARAERGQTYEQYF. The chain links TRBV3-1 (or the pseudogene TRBV3-2) to TRBJ2-7; 8 positions match TRBD2. Germline V gene lookup returns CDR1 LGHDT and CDR2 YNNKEL (reference sequence). V trimming: 0 bases; J trimming: 2 bases; junction bases outside the gene matches: 18. CDR3 length equals 20 residues.

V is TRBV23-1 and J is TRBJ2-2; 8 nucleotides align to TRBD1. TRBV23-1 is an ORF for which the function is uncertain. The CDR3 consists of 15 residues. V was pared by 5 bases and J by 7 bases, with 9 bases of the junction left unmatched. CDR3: CASSTLDRDGGELFF. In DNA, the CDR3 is TGCGCCAGCAGTACGCTGGACAGGGATGGCGGGGAGCTGTTTTTT.

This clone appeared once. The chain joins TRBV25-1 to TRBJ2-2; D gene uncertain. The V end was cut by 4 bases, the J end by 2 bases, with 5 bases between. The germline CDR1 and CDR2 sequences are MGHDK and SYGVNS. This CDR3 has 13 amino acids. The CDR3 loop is CASSGLNTGELFF. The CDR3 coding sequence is TGTGCCAGCAGTGGACTTAACACCGGGGAGCTGTTTTTT.

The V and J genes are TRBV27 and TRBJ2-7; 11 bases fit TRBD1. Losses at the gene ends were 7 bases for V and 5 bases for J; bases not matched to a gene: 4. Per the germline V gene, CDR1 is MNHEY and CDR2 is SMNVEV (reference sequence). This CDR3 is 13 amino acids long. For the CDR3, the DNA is TGTGCCAGCAACGGACAGGGGGCCGACGAGCAGTACTTC. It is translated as CASNGQGADEQYF.

The CDR3 protein is CASSLIRASGNTIYF. CDR3 in DNA: TGTGCCAGCAGCTTGATCAGGGCGTCTGGAAACACCATATATTTT. The rearrangement links TRBV5-6 to TRBJ1-3; possibly TRBD1 for D (5 bases). Germline values: CDR1 SGHDT, CDR2 YYEEEE. Trimming cost V 1 base and J 1 base, with 9 bases left between them. The CDR3 totals 15 residues.

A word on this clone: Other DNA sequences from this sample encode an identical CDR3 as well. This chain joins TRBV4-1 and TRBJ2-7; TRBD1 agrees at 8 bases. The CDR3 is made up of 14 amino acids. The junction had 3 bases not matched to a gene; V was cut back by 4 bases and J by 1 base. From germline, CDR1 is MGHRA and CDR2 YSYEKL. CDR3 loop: CASSPRDRSYEQYF. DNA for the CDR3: TGCGCCAGCAGCCCCCGGGACAGGTCCTACGAGCAGTACTTC.

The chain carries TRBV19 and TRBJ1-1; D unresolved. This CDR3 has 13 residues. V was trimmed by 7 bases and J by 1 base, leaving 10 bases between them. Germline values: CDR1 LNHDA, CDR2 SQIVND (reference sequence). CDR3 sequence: CASIRRGNTEAFF. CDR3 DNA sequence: TGTGCCAGTATTCGGCGCGGGAACACTGAAGCTTTCTTT.

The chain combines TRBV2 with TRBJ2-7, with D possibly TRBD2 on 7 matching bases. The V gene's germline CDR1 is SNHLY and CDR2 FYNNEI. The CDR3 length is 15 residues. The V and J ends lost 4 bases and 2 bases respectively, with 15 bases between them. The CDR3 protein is CASSGGGGGAYEQYF. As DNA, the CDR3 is TGTGCCAGCAGTGGAGGAGGAGGGGGGGCCTACGAGCAGTACTTC. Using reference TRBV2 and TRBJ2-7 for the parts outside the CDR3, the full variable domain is EPEVTQTPSHQVTQMGQEVILRCVPISNHLYFYWYRQILGQKVEFLVSFYNNEISEKSEIFDDQFSVERPDGSNFTLKIRSTKLEDSAMYFCASSGGGGGAYEQYFGPGTRLTVT.

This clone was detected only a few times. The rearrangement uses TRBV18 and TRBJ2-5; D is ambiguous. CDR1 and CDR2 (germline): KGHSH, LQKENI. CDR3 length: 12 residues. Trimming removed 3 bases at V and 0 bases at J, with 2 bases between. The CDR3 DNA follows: TGTGCCAGCTCACCCAACCAAGAGACCCAGTACTTC. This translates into CASSPNQETQYF.

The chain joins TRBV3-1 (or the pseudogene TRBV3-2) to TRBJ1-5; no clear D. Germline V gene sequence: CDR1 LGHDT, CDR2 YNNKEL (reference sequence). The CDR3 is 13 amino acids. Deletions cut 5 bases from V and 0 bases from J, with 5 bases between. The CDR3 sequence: CASSFYSNQPQHF. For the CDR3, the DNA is TGTGCCAGCAGCTTTTATAGCAATCAGCCCCAGCATTTT.

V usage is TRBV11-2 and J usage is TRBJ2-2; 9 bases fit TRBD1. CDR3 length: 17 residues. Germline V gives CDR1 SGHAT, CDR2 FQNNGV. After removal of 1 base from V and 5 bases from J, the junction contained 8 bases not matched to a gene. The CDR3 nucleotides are TGTGCCAGCAGCTTAGCCAGGGACAGGGTTGGTACCGGGGAGCTGTTTTTT. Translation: CASSLARDRVGTGELFF.